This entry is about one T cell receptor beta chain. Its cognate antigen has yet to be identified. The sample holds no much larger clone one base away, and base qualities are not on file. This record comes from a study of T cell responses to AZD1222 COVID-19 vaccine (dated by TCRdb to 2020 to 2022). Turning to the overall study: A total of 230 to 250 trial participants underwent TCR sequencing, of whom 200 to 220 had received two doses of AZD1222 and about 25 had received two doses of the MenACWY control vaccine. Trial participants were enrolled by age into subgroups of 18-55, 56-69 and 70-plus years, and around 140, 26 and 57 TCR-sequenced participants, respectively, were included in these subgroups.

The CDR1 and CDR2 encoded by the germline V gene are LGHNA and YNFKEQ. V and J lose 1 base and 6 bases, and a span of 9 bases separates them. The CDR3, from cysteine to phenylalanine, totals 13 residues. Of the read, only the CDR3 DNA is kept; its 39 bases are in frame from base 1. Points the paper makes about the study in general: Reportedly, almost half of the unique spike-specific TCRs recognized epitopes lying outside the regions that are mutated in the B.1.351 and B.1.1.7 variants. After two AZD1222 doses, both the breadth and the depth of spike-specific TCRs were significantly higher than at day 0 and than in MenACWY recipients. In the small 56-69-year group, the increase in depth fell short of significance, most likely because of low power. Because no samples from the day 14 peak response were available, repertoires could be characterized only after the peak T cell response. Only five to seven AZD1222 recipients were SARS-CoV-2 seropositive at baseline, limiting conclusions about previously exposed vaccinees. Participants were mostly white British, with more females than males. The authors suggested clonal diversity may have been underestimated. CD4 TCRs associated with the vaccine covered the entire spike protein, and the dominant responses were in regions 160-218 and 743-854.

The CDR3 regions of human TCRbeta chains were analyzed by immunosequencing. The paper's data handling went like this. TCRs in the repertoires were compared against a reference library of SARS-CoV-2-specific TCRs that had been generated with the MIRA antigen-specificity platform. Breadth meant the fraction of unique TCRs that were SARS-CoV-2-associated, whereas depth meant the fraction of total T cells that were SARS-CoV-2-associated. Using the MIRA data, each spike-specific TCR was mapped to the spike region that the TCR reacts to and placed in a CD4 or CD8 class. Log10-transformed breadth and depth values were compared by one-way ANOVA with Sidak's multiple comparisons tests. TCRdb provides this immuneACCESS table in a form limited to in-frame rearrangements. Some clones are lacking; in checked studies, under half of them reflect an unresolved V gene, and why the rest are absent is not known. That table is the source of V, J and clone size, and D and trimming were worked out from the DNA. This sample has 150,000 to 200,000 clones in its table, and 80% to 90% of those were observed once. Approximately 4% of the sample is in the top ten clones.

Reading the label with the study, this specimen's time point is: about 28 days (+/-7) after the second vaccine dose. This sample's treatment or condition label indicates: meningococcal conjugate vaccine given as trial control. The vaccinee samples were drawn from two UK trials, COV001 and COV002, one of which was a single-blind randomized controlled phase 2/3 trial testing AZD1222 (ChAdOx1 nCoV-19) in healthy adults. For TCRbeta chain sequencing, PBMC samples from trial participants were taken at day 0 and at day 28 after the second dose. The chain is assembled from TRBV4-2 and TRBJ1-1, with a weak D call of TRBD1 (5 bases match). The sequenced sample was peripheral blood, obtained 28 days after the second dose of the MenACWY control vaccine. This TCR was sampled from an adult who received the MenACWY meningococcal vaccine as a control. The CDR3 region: CASSQGGDSEAFF. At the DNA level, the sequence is TGTGCCAGCAGCCAAGGAGGGGACTCTGAAGCTTTCTTT.